What follows are 10 T cell receptor beta chains derived from one specimen sequenced in a study of T cells in pancreatic ductal adenocarcinoma. Only in-frame clones appear in the TCRdb table, and some are missing; sequencing was by immunoSEQ multiplex PCR. This sample has about 16,000 clones, with around 91% found just once. Surgery without prior neoadjuvant therapy was the treatment of the selected pancreatic ductal adenocarcinoma patients. Sample: PBMCs. The receptors here all came from a human donor with pancreatic ductal adenocarcinoma.

This rearrangement joins TRBV5-6 to TRBJ2-3; 7 bases agree with TRBD1. The CDR3 consists of 14 residues. V shed 0 bases, J shed 4 bases, and the junction held 2 bases outside the gene matches. Germline CDR1 and CDR2: SGHDT and YYEEEE. This CDR3 is CASSLGQGPDTQYF. CDR3 coding DNA: TGTGCCAGCAGCTTGGGACAGGGCCCAGATACGCAGTATTTT. Combining the CDR3 with reference TRBV5-6 and TRBJ2-3 gives the whole variable domain DAGVTQSPTHLIKTRGQQVTLRCSPKSGHDTVSWYQQALGQGPQFIFQYYEEEERQRGNFPDRFSGHQFPNYSSELNVNALLLGDSALYLCASSLGQGPDTQYFGPGTRLTVL.

The rearrangement uses TRBV18 and TRBJ2-5; D is perhaps TRBD1 (6 bases). V was shortened by 3 bases and J by 1 base, with 6 bases between the two germline ends. The germline CDR1 and CDR2 sequences are KGHSH and LQKENI. The CDR3 extends over 13 amino acids. The CDR3 reads CASSPDSQETQYF. DNA for the CDR3: TGTGCCAGCTCACCGGACAGCCAAGAGACCCAGTACTTC.

This chain joins TRBV11-3 and TRBJ2-1; a possible D gene is TRBD1 (7 bases). The germline CDR1 and CDR2 sequences are SGHNT and YENEEA. The CDR3 covers 17 residues. Trimming shortened V by 5 bases and J by 6 bases, and 23 bases separated the two germline ends. DNA of the CDR3: TGTGCCAGCAGCCCCATTGCGGGGACAGAGAGCCTCAATGAGCAGTTCTTC. The encoded protein is CASSPIAGTESLNEQFF.

The J gene is TRBJ1-2, the V gene TRBV7-2; D not resolved. The CDR3 spans 15 residues. Germline V gene lookup returns CDR1 SGHTA and CDR2 FQGNSA. V lost 0 bases and J 5 bases, leaving 13 bases between the germline ends. The CDR3 reads CASSLAMGGVYGYTF. The CDR3 coding sequence is TGTGCCAGCAGCTTAGCGATGGGCGGGGTATATGGCTACACCTTC.

This chain uses TRBV28 with TRBJ2-2, with unresolved D. Trimming removed 10 bases at V and 8 bases at J, with 26 bases between. Germline CDR1 and CDR2: MDHEN and SYDVKM. This CDR3 comprises 16 residues. The CDR3 here is CATQPTTRVVEGELFF. In DNA form, the CDR3 reads TGTGCCACCCAACCGACAACGCGCGTCGTTGAGGGGGAGCTGTTTTTT.

This chain connects TRBV30 to TRBJ1-5; maybe TRBD1 (5 bases). The CDR3 length is 11 residues. V was pared by 0 bases and J by 13 bases, with 10 bases between. Germline loops: CDR1 GTSNPN, CDR2 SVGIG (reference sequence). Written as DNA, the CDR3 is TGTGCCTGGAGTGTAATGGGGCAGCAGCATTTT. This codes for CAWSVMGQQHF. Full variable domain (rest looked up from reference TRBV30 and TRBJ1-5): SQTIHQWPATLVQPVGSPLSLECTVEGTSNPNLYWYRQAAGRGLQLLFYSVGIGQISSEVPQNLSASRPQDRQFILSSKKLLLSDSGFYLCAWSVMGQQHFGDGTRLSIL.

The CDR3 loop is CASSPPSGGGGETQYF. The CDR3 DNA reads as TGTGCCAGCTCACCACCGAGTGGTGGGGGAGGAGAGACCCAGTACTTC. The chain uses TRBV18 and TRBJ2-5; D may be TRBD2 (6 bases). V dropped 0 bases and J dropped 4 bases, with 15 bases sitting between them. Germline-derived CDR1 and CDR2 are KGHSH and LQKENI. The CDR3 is 16 residues long.

The chain joins TRBV7-6 to TRBJ2-7; TRBD2 agrees at 9 bases. With V trimmed by 8 bases and J by 1 base, 12 bases remained unmatched. The CDR3 totals 16 residues. CDR1 SGHVS and CDR2 FNYEAQ come from the germline V gene. In DNA, the CDR3 is TGTGCCAGCTCCCACTCCGGGCGGGAGGGTTCCTACGAGCAGTACTTC. This encodes CASSHSGREGSYEQYF.

This chain uses TRBV5-1 with TRBJ2-7; tentative D call: TRBD2 (6 bases). The germline gives CDR1 SGHRS, CDR2 YFSETQ. This CDR3 has 13 residues. The ends were cut back, 0 bases at V and 3 bases at J, with 7 bases in the middle. The CDR3 region is CASSLDGGYEQYF. The CDR3 DNA reads as TGCGCCAGCAGCTTGGACGGGGGCTACGAGCAGTACTTC.

The chain carries TRBV7-8 and TRBJ1-2; 7 nucleotides match TRBD1. The length of the CDR3 is 17 residues. The trim removed 1 base at V and 4 bases at J, leaving 12 bases unmatched. Germline CDR1 is SGHVS and CDR2 is FQNEAQ. The CDR3: CASSLVVVDRRSYGYTF. Here the CDR3 DNA reads TGTGCCAGCAGCTTAGTAGTGGTGGACAGGAGGAGCTATGGCTACACCTTC.